This T cell receptor beta chain was profiled in a study of identical twins. General study points: Monozygotic twins shared more out-of-frame TCR alpha than recombination models predicted. Sharing of beta out-of-frame sequences by twins showed a weaker excess.

On this clonotype: The antigen remains unidentified.

With template switching, a universal primer site was added, and the cDNA carried unique molecular identifiers. TCRdb processed the 5' RACE reads anew with MiXCR; each CDR3 protein has one entry. The table has hundreds of thousands of distinct CDR3 sequences, around 12% seen once; the top ten hold approximately 7.9%. With 2 bases clipped from V and 4 bases from J, the junction kept 5 bases outside the gene matches. Germline CDR1 DFQATT, CDR2 SNEGSKA (reference sequence). This CDR3 contains 15 residues. These data also featured in a second study, about yellow fever vaccine responses in identical twins. That study adds: Reportedly, twins showed a vaccine T cell response that looked partly convergent and partly personalized.

Input material: CD8+ T cells sorted from blood. This TCR came from a woman younger than 30 in good health. The V and J genes are TRBV20-1 and TRBJ2-1, with TRBD2 matching 10 bases. CDR3 region: CSARTAGGLYNEQFF. In DNA form, the CDR3 reads TGCAGTGCTAGAACAGCGGGAGGGTTATACAATGAGCAGTTCTTC.